A single sample gave rise to the 16 T cell receptor beta chains below, sequenced in a study of blood T cell repertoires in COVID-19 (dated by TCRdb to the early 2020s). The library relied on the immunoSEQ multiplex PCR assay. Sourced from immuneACCESS, this table was stored by TCRdb with only in-frame sequences that have V and J called. A share of the clones is absent; for the studies checked, an unresolved V gene accounts for under half, and the remainder has no known explanation. In all, the sample holds 200,000 to 250,000 clones, and around 90% of those were seen once. The ten largest clones capture roughly 16% of the sample. Material for sequencing was PBMCs or T cells enriched from blood (not recorded which). The receptors stem from a man in his thirties or forties who had been exposed to COVID-19.

CDR3 sequence: CASSSSAEQYF. The CDR3 region has the DNA TGTGCCAGCTCTAGTAGCGCCGAGCAGTACTTC. The rearrangement joins TRBV7-6 to TRBJ2-7; TRBD2 might be the D (5 bases). The CDR3 length is 11 residues. Between the trimmed V and J ends, which lost 8 bases and 6 bases, there was a span of 11 bases. Germline-derived CDR1 and CDR2 are SGHVS and FNYEAQ.

This clone was observed once. The chain links TRBV27 to TRBJ1-2, with D unclear. Trimming removed 6 bases at V and 5 bases at J, with 13 bases between. This CDR3 region has 13 residues. The V gene's germline CDR1 is MNHEY and CDR2 SMNVEV (reference sequence). The DNA for the CDR3 is TGTGCCAGCAGCCCCACCCAGATTTATGGCTACACCTTC. Translated, it gives CASSPTQIYGYTF.

The genes are TRBV13 and TRBJ1-3; weak D call: TRBD1 (5 bases). This CDR3 is built from 14 residues. The germline V gene has CDR1 PRHDT and CDR2 FYEKMQ (reference sequence). The V gene lost 5 bases and the J gene lost 2 bases, with 10 bases spanning the gap. The CDR3 region is CASSSRVTGNTIYF. The CDR3 coding sequence is TGTGCCAGCAGCAGCAGGGTTACTGGAAACACCATATATTTT. The full variable domain, in which reference TRBV13 and TRBJ1-3 provide the parts outside the CDR3, is AAGVIQSPRHLIKEKRETATLKCYPIPRHDTVYWYQQGPGQDPQFLISFYEKMQSDKGSIPDRFSAQQFSDYHSELNMSSLELGDSALYFCASSSRVTGNTIYFGEGSWLTVV.

The sample holds a few counts of this clone. The CDR3 here is CASRQTGGAGKLFF. The CDR3 bases are TGCGCCAGCAGGCAGACAGGGGGCGCAGGAAAACTGTTTTTT. The chain combines TRBV4-1 with TRBJ1-4, with 10 bases aligning to TRBD1. CDR1 and CDR2 from the germline V gene are MGHRA and YSYEKL. J gave up 10 bases and V 6 bases, and 8 bases lay outside the gene matches. The CDR3 runs 14 residues.

V is TRBV6-1 and J is TRBJ2-5; TRBD2 matches 9 bases. CDR3 size: 17 residues. Losses at the gene ends were 0 bases for V and 1 base for J; bases not matched to a gene: 6. From germline, CDR1 is MNHNS and CDR2 SASEGT. Here the CDR3 reads CASSEARLRGGQETQYF. CDR3 DNA: TGTGCCAGCAGTGAAGCGCGGTTGCGGGGGGGCCAAGAGACCCAGTACTTC.

The V gene is TRBV6-6, the J gene TRBJ2-3, with 9 bases that match TRBD2. After removal of 8 bases from V and 5 bases from J, the junction contained 14 bases not matched to a gene. This CDR3 has 16 residues. Germline V gene sequence: CDR1 MNHNY, CDR2 SVGAGI (reference sequence). The CDR3 DNA is TGTGCCAGCCATAACTCGGCGGGGGGGCCTATAGATACGCAGTATTTT. It encodes CASHNSAGGPIDTQYF.

The sample holds a few counts of this clone. The chain carries TRBV18 and TRBJ1-3; 8 nucleotides agree with TRBD1. V lost 6 bases to trimming and J lost 8 bases; unmatched junction nucleotides: 6. This CDR3 is built from 13 residues. CDR1 is KGHSH and CDR2 is LQKENI in the germline V gene. CDR3 residues: CASSPGQDHTIYF. CDR3 DNA sequence: TGTGCCAGCTCTCCGGGACAGGACCACACCATATATTTT.

The genes are TRBV7-9 and TRBJ1-2, with 8 bases lining up with TRBD1. The ends lost 6 bases at V and 8 bases at J; junction bases unmatched: 14. Germline values: CDR1 SEHNR, CDR2 FQNEAQ (reference sequence). This CDR3 is built from 15 residues. The CDR3 DNA reads TGTGCCAGCAGAACAGGGGGTCGACAGCAAACCGGCTACACCTTC. Amino acids: CASRTGGRQQTGYTF. The complete variable domain, with remaining parts taken from reference TRBV7-9 and TRBJ1-2, reads DTGVSQNPRHKITKRGQNVTFRCDPISEHNRLYWYRQTLGQGPEFLTYFQNEAQLEKSRLLSDRFSAERPKGSFSTLEIQRTEQGDSAMYLCASRTGGRQQTGYTFGSGTRLTVV.

The CDR3 DNA follows: TGTGCCAGCAGCTGGAGTTATGGGAACACTGAAGCTTTCTTT. Translating gives CASSWSYGNTEAFF. The chain is built from TRBV2 and TRBJ1-1; no definite D call. This CDR3 comprises 14 residues. Germline V gene sequence: CDR1 SNHLY, CDR2 FYNNEI. V was pared by 6 bases and J by 1 base, with 12 bases between.

This clone was recorded many times. The chain employs TRBV6-5 and TRBJ2-1, with D possibly being TRBD2 (5 bases). The CDR3 is made up of 12 amino acids. CDR1 is MNHEY, CDR2 SVGAGI, per germline. Trimming removed 3 bases from V and 10 bases from J, with 10 bases in between. The CDR3 sequence: CASSYREEEQFF. The CDR3 DNA follows: TGTGCCAGCAGTTATCGGGAAGAGGAGCAGTTCTTC.

This clone was detected a few times. DNA for the CDR3: TGTGCCCTAAAAATCTCTGGAAACACCATATATTTT. Amino acid sequence: CALKISGNTIYF. V and J are TRBV30 and TRBJ1-3; D uncertain. Germline CDR1 reads GTSNPN; CDR2 reads SVGIG (reference sequence). The CDR3 covers 12 residues. Deletions cut 8 bases from V and 0 bases from J, with 8 bases between. Supplemented by reference TRBV30 and TRBJ1-3, the full variable domain reads SQTIHQWPATLVQPVGSPLSLECTVEGTSNPNLYWYRQAAGRGLQLLFYSVGIGQISSEVPQNLSASRPQDRQFILSSKKLLLSDSGFYLCALKISGNTIYFGEGSWLTVV.

The chain is built from TRBV3-1 (or the pseudogene TRBV3-2) and TRBJ2-1, with 8 bases identical to TRBD1. V was clipped by 0 bases and J by 6 bases; unmatched bases: 7. The germline V gene encodes CDR1 LGHDT and CDR2 YNNKEL (reference sequence). This CDR3 region has 16 residues. The CDR3 region has the DNA TGTGCCAGCAGCCAAGAGACCAGGGGGCCCCTCAATGAGCAGTTCTTC. Translated, it gives CASSQETRGPLNEQFF.

The chain is built from TRBV29-1 and TRBJ1-3; D call uncertain. The CDR3 consists of 12 residues. The V gene lost 4 bases and the J gene lost 0 bases, with 4 bases spanning the gap. Per germline, CDR1 SQVTM and CDR2 ANQGSEA. The CDR3 reads CSVALSGNTIYF. In nucleotides, the CDR3 is TGCAGCGTTGCCCTCTCTGGAAACACCATATATTTT.

V and J are TRBV7-2 and TRBJ2-2; weak D call: TRBD2 (5 bases). Looked up from germline, CDR1 is SGHTA and CDR2 is FQGNSA. The ends were cut back, 1 base at V and 7 bases at J, with 13 bases in the middle. The CDR3 extends over 15 amino acids. The CDR3 sequence is CASSLGGGRSGELFF. The CDR3 DNA follows: TGTGCCAGCAGCTTAGGAGGCGGGCGCAGCGGGGAGCTGTTTTTT. Full variable domain (rest looked up from reference TRBV7-2 and TRBJ2-2): GAGVSQSPSNKVTEKGKDVELRCDPISGHTALYWYRQSLGQGLEFLIYFQGNSAPDKSGLPSDRFSAERTGGSVSTLTIQRTQQEDSAVYLCASSLGGGRSGELFFGEGSRLTVL.

The CDR3 protein is CASSRSLGNTIYF. The CDR3 region has the DNA TGTGCCAGCAGCCGTAGTCTCGGAAACACCATATATTTT. The rearrangement joins TRBV7-8 to TRBJ1-3; D uncertain. Trimming took off 5 bases at V and 4 bases at J, with 9 bases between the two ends. The CDR3 is 13 amino acids. The germline CDR1 and CDR2 sequences are SGHVS and FQNEAQ.

The chain uses TRBV18 and TRBJ1-1, with TRBD1 matching over 11 bases. Trimming removed 3 bases from V and 4 bases from J; junction bases left unmatched: 7. The CDR3 contains 16 residues. In germline, CDR1 is KGHSH, CDR2 LQKENI. In nucleotides, the CDR3 is TGTGCCAGCTCACCCAAAGGACAGGGGGCGGGCACTGAAGCTTTCTTT. It is translated as CASSPKGQGAGTEAFF. The variable domain in full, with the rest retrieved from reference TRBV18 and TRBJ1-1, is NAGVMQNPRHLVRRRGQEARLRCSPMKGHSHVYWYRQLPEEGLKFMVYLQKENIIDESGMPKERFSAEFPKEGPSILRIQQVVRGDSAAYFCASSPKGQGAGTEAFFGQGTRLTVV.